The rows below give T cell receptor beta chains drawn from one sample of a study of T cell responses to AZD1222 COVID-19 vaccine. Produced via immunoSEQ multiplex PCR; TCRdb's table is partial and in-frame only. Of about 39,000 clones listed, just over 85% are singletons. This specimen was peripheral blood, taken 28 days after the second dose of the MenACWY control vaccine. The receptors originated from an adult who received the MenACWY meningococcal vaccine as a control. CDR3s include the opening cysteine and the closing phenylalanine or tryptophan. D genes are given only for firm matches. Some rows mark clone size as missing; the rest say once, few, many or name a class of expanded clone.

d_gene: NA
abundance: NA
v_gene: TRBV18
len: 15
j_gene: TRBJ2-6
CDR3aa: CASSPQGSGANVLTF
CDR3nt: TGTGCCAGCTCACCACAGGGTTCTGGGGCCAACGTCCTGACTTTC

d_gene: TRBD1
abundance: NA
v_gene: TRBV4-1
len: 15
j_gene: TRBJ2-7
CDR3aa: CASSHPGTGSSEQYF
CDR3nt: TGCGCCAGCAGCCACCCCGGGACAGGGTCAAGCGAGCAGTACTTC

d_gene: TRBD1
abundance: NA
v_gene: TRBV7-2
len: 14
j_gene: TRBJ2-7
CDR3aa: CASSARDRAYEQYF
CDR3nt: TGTGCCAGCAGCGCCCGGGACAGGGCCTACGAGCAGTACTTC

d_gene: NA
abundance: NA
v_gene: TRBV3-1/TRBV3-2
len: 14
j_gene: TRBJ1-1
CDR3aa: CASSRWGMNTEAFF
CDR3nt: TGTGCCAGCAGTCGGTGGGGGATGAACACTGAAGCTTTCTTT

d_gene: TRBD2
abundance: NA
v_gene: TRBV27
len: 14
j_gene: TRBJ2-7
CDR3aa: CASRLGGTLGEQYF
CDR3nt: TGTGCCAGCAGGCTGGGGGGGACGCTTGGAGAGCAGTACTTC

d_gene: TRBD1
abundance: NA
v_gene: TRBV9
len: 14
j_gene: TRBJ1-2
CDR3aa: CASSIGQGAGGYTF
CDR3nt: TGTGCCAGCAGCATAGGACAGGGGGCTGGTGGCTACACCTTC

d_gene: NA
abundance: few
v_gene: TRBV19
len: 16
j_gene: TRBJ1-4
CDR3aa: CASTIRTDSTNEKLFF
CDR3nt: TGTGCCAGTACCATCCGGACGGATTCAACTAATGAAAAACTGTTTTTT

d_gene: TRBD1
abundance: NA
v_gene: TRBV28
len: 13
j_gene: TRBJ2-3
CDR3aa: CASEDRGIDTQYF
CDR3nt: TGTGCCAGCGAGGACAGGGGGATAGATACGCAGTATTTT

d_gene: NA
abundance: NA
v_gene: TRBV11-1
len: 15
j_gene: TRBJ2-3
CDR3aa: CASSLSAGPTDTQYF
CDR3nt: TGTGCCAGCAGCTTGTCTGCGGGCCCCACAGATACGCAGTATTTT

d_gene: TRBD1
abundance: NA
v_gene: TRBV7-9
len: 14
j_gene: TRBJ2-7
CDR3aa: CASSFGDRAYEQYF
CDR3nt: TGTGCCAGCAGCTTTGGGGACAGGGCCTACGAGCAGTACTTC

d_gene: NA
abundance: NA
v_gene: TRBV27
len: 14
j_gene: TRBJ1-1
CDR3aa: CASSPRGVGTEAFF
CDR3nt: TGTGCCAGCAGCCCCCGCGGGGTGGGCACTGAAGCTTTCTTT

d_gene: NA
abundance: NA
v_gene: TRBV7-7
len: 13
j_gene: TRBJ1-1
CDR3aa: CASSVDLNTEAFF
CDR3nt: TGTGCTAGCTCAGTTGACCTGAACACTGAAGCTTTCTTT

d_gene: NA
abundance: NA
v_gene: TRBV6-2/TRBV6-3
len: 12
j_gene: TRBJ2-7
CDR3aa: CASSYSIYEQYF
CDR3nt: TGTGCCAGCAGTTACTCGATCTACGAGCAGTACTTC

d_gene: TRBD1
abundance: NA
v_gene: TRBV19
len: 16
j_gene: TRBJ2-7
CDR3aa: CASLFTFRDRSYEQYF
CDR3nt: TGTGCCAGTCTCTTCACCTTCCGGGACAGGAGCTACGAGCAGTACTTC

d_gene: NA
abundance: NA
v_gene: TRBV19
len: 16
j_gene: TRBJ1-2
CDR3aa: CASSILTLAGEDGYTF
CDR3nt: TGTGCCAGTAGTATACTGACTTTGGCAGGGGAGGATGGCTACACCTTC

d_gene: TRBD2
abundance: NA
v_gene: TRBV5-1
len: 15
j_gene: TRBJ2-1
CDR3aa: CASSFGSSGPQEQFF
CDR3nt: TGCGCCAGCAGCTTTGGGTCTAGCGGGCCACAGGAGCAGTTCTTC

d_gene: TRBD1
abundance: once
v_gene: TRBV3-1/TRBV3-2
len: 15
j_gene: TRBJ2-7
CDR3aa: CASSRRGQEAYEQYF
CDR3nt: TGTGCCAGCAGCCGAAGGGGACAGGAGGCTTACGAGCAGTACTTC